This TCR beta chain was profiled in a study of CD8+ T cells in alopecia areata. This clone was counted only a few times. Its matching antigen is unknown. The junction departs from the called germline gene at one end, perhaps through a read error. Other nucleotide sequences in the sample specify the same CDR3. Study-wide points: Within the top 100, expanded CD8+ clones significantly decreased with tofacitinib, as did scalp clonality.

Germline CDR1 and CDR2: SSHAT and FNYEAQ (reference sequence). CDR3 length equals 14 residues. Reverse transcribed after extraction, RNA yielded cDNA as the sequencing template. Method: immunoSEQ multiplex PCR; TCRdb's copy keeps in-frame clones and lacks some. Of 90,000 to 120,000 clones in the sample, 84% were seen once. Treatment given: oral pan-JAK inhibitor, 5-10 mg twice daily. The receptor comes from a human donor with alopecia areata. The material sequenced was CD8+ T cells sorted from blood, taken at week 24, from a patient treated with tofacitinib. The chain combines TRBV7-7 with TRBJ2-2; D is undetermined. CDR3 loop: CASSLARGTGELFF. The CDR3 DNA reads TGTGCTAGCAGCTTAGCCCGAGGCACCGGGGAGCTGTTTTTT.